The TCR beta chain described here comes from a study of T cell responses to AZD1222 COVID-19 vaccine. Study-wide points: Among spike-specific TCRs, nearly half reportedly target unmutated variant regions. Clonal diversity was possibly underestimated, and the donors were mostly white British, with more females.

Method: immunoSEQ multiplex PCR; TCRdb's copy keeps in-frame clones and lacks some. The sample gives 120,000 or so clones, around nine tenths of which show up once; 11% is in the top ten. On this clone: The target antigen is unknown.

Germline CDR1 is MGHDK and CDR2 is SYGVNS. The CDR3 loop spans 14 amino acids. The V gene end was trimmed by 7 bases and the J gene end by 6 bases; junction bases not matched to a gene: 9. The chain uses TRBV25-1 and TRBJ1-2; 9 bases are a match to TRBD1. The input for sequencing was peripheral blood, taken on day 0 of MenACWY control vaccination. This TCR was recovered from an adult in good health. In DNA, the CDR3 is TGTGCCAGCAATACCGGGGACAGGGTAAATGGCTACACCTTC. It yields the protein CASNTGDRVNGYTF.